Included here is one T cell receptor beta chain sequence, with context. This record belongs to a study of blood T cell repertoires in COVID-19. About the study: COVID-19 samples collected from the United States, Italy and Spain covered acute and convalescent phases. The analysed material was cDNA or gDNA that came from T cells, B-cell-depleted T cells, or PBMCs.

CDR3 length equals 17 residues. Germline loops: CDR1 SGHTA, CDR2 FQGNSA. Trimming pared 1 base from V and 2 bases from J, leaving 17 bases between. Original handling: Reference gene primers were amplified, and this amplification served to estimate nucleated cell counts. Produced via immunoSEQ multiplex PCR; TCRdb's table is partial and in-frame only. V, J and clone size reflect that table, while D and trimming were determined from the DNA. The table has roughly 190,000 clones, roughly 81% seen once; the top ten hold approximately 11%. This chain joins TRBV7-2 and TRBJ2-5, with unresolved D. This clonotype originated in a woman aged 40 to 50 with COVID-19, enrolled during active disease. Material for sequencing was peripheral blood. DNA for the CDR3: TGTGCCAGCAGCTTAGACGGGTTGAGAATAAAACAAGAGACCCAGTACTTC. It translates to CASSLDGLRIKQETQYF. Drawing the rest from reference TRBV7-2 and TRBJ2-5, the complete variable domain is GAGVSQSPSNKVTEKGKDVELRCDPISGHTALYWYRQSLGQGLEFLIYFQGNSAPDKSGLPSDRFSAERTGGSVSTLTIQRTQQEDSAVYLCASSLDGLRIKQETQYFGPGTRLLVL.